Sequencing of this T cell receptor beta chain was carried out in a study of CD8+ T cells in alopecia areata. The researchers isolated CD4+ and CD8+ T cells from PBMCs by sorting. Study-wide results and caveats: Across lesional scalp, and particularly alopecia totalis/universalis, clonality surpassed that of normal scalp. Scalp samples also yield sequences from resident alphabeta T cells of normal skin.

The CDR3 length is 13 residues. In germline, CDR1 is SQVTM, CDR2 ANQGSEA. Trimming at V came to 3 bases and at J to 5 bases, leaving 7 bases not matched to a gene. Reverse transcribed after extraction, RNA yielded cDNA as the sequencing template. Here immunoSEQ multiplex PCR was the method, and the copy in TCRdb shows in-frame clones only, minus some. The sample lists around 29,000 clones; roughly 60% were seen once. Worth noting for this clone: Its antigen is undetermined.

The TCR sequence derives from a human donor with alopecia areata. The sample taken for sequencing was NKG2D-high CD8+ T cells sorted from blood. The rearrangement links TRBV29-1 to TRBJ2-7, with 7 bases identical to TRBD1. As DNA, the CDR3 is TGCAGCGTTGATCGAGGGGGCACCCACGAGCAGTACTTC. Protein sequence: CSVDRGGTHEQYF.